Below, 2 T cell receptor beta chains from the same sample are listed, as sequenced in a study of blood T cell repertoires in COVID-19 (dated by TCRdb to about 2020). Library creation used the immunoSEQ multiplex PCR assay. Entries here come from immuneACCESS through TCRdb and include only in-frame sequences with V and J called. Some clones fail to appear in such tables; in the studies checked, an unresolved V gene covers under half of the shortfall, and the cause of the remainder is unknown. The sample includes some 260,000 clones, with around 87% observed a single time. The ten top clones hold around 6% of the sample. Material: PBMCs or T cells enriched from blood (not recorded which). The origin of the receptors is a woman in her 30s with acute COVID-19.

The chain couples TRBV19 to TRBJ1-5; D possibly corresponds to TRBD1 (5 bases). The V gene's germline CDR1 is LNHDA and CDR2 SQIVND (reference sequence). The CDR3 has 15 amino acids. The V end was cut by 7 bases, the J end by 1 base, with 14 bases between. CDR3 DNA: TGTGCCAGTACCCCCTGGGGGGGGAGCAATCAGCCCCAGCATTTT. It translates to CASTPWGGSNQPQHF.

The J gene is TRBJ1-4, the V gene TRBV2, with a tentative D call TRBD1 (6 bases). CDR1 is SNHLY and CDR2 is FYNNEI in the germline V gene. The CDR3 is 15 amino acids. Trimming left V 4 bases short and J 2 bases short, with 11 bases between. CDR3 region: CASSARGGTNEKLFF. CDR3 nucleotide sequence: TGTGCCAGCAGTGCCAGGGGTGGTACTAATGAAAAACTGTTTTTT.